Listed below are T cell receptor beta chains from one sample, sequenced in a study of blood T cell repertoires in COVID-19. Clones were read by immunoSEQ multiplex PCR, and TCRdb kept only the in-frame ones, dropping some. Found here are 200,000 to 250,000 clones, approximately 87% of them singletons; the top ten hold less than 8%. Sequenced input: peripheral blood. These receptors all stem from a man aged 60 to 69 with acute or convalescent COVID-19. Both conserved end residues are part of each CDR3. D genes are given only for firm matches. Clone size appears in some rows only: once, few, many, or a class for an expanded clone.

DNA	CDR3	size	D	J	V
TGCGCCAGCAGCTTGAATCTAGCGGGAGAGACCCAGTACTTC	CASSLNLAGETQYF	.	TRBD2	TRBJ2-5	TRBV5-1
TGTGCCAGCAGTTTAGCCAGGGAGGTTGGTGGCTACACCTTC	CASSLAREVGGYTF	.	.	TRBJ1-2	TRBV6-5
TGTGCCAGCAGCCAAGGGGTGGCCAAAAACATTCAGTACTTC	CASSQGVAKNIQYF	.	.	TRBJ2-4	TRBV5-6
TGTGCCAGCAGCCAAGAGCCGGTGGGACAGAATGGGAAACTGTTTTTT	CASSQEPVGQNGKLFF	.	TRBD1	TRBJ1-4	TRBV4-2
TGTGCCAGCAGCTTGGTCCAGGGGGTTGATTCACCCCTCCACTTT	CASSLVQGVDSPLHF	few	TRBD1	TRBJ1-6	TRBV5-4
TGTGCCAGCAGCCCTAGCGGGAGGATGCATGAGCAGTTCTTC	CASSPSGRMHEQFF	.	TRBD2	TRBJ2-1	TRBV7-9
TGTGCCAGCAGCTTACGCCCGGGACAGGTGGGGTACGAGCAGTACTTC	CASSLRPGQVGYEQYF	.	TRBD1	TRBJ2-7	TRBV7-2
TGTGCCAGCAGCTTAGGGTACTCTAAAGAGACCCAGTACTTC	CASSLGYSKETQYF	once	.	TRBJ2-5	TRBV11-3
TGTGCCAGCAGCCCAAGACTAGCGGGAGAGGGTGAGCAGTTCTTC	CASSPRLAGEGEQFF	.	TRBD2	TRBJ2-1	TRBV7-8
TGCAGCGCCGCGGGCCAACAAGAGACCCAGTACTTC	CSAAGQQETQYF	.	.	TRBJ2-5	TRBV29-1
TGTGCCAGCTCACCTACAGGTCCCCCGGGAGAGACCCAGTACTTC	CASSPTGPPGETQYF	once	.	TRBJ2-5	TRBV18
TGTGCCAGTAGTATGGCTCACAGGGAAGATCAGCCCCAGCATTTT	CASSMAHREDQPQHF	.	.	TRBJ1-5	TRBV19
TGTGCCAGCAGCTTCACAGGGACAGGGAGCGAGCAGTACTTC	CASSFTGTGSEQYF	.	TRBD1	TRBJ2-7	TRBV5-8
TGTGCCAGCAGCTTGGCCGGGACTAGCAGAACCTACGAGCAGTACTTC	CASSLAGTSRTYEQYF	.	TRBD2	TRBJ2-7	TRBV5-4
TGTGCCAGCAGCCGTGGACGGAGGGGTGGCAATCAGCCCCAGCATTTT	CASSRGRRGGNQPQHF	.	.	TRBJ1-5	TRBV28
TGTGCCAGCAGCCGTAACCTGAACAAAGGGGGCAATCAGCCCCAGCATTTT	CASSRNLNKGGNQPQHF	.	.	TRBJ1-5	TRBV7-9
TGTGCCAGCAGCCCCCCGCGGGGGCACGAGCAGTACTTC	CASSPPRGHEQYF	.	.	TRBJ2-7	TRBV6-5
TGTGCCAGCAGCCAACCCGCAAGGCAGGGGGTACCCTATGGCTACACCTTC	CASSQPARQGVPYGYTF	once	TRBD1	TRBJ1-2	TRBV3-1/TRBV3-2
TGTGCCAGCAGTTCTACCCGGGGACACCTTGGAGAGACCCAGTACTTC	CASSSTRGHLGETQYF	.	.	TRBJ2-5	TRBV28
TGTGCCAGCAGCCAAGTGGCTACTCCTAGATCACCCCTCCACTTT	CASSQVATPRSPLHF	.	.	TRBJ1-6	TRBV4-2
TGCGCCAGCAGCTACCACCTCAGACTAGCGGAGTACAATGAGCAGTTCTTC	CASSYHLRLAEYNEQFF	.	TRBD2	TRBJ2-1	TRBV5-1
TGTGCCAGCAGCGTAACGGGACAGGGGGTCTATGGCTACACCTTC	CASSVTGQGVYGYTF	.	TRBD1	TRBJ1-2	TRBV9
TGTGCCAGCAGCTTAGATGGTGCGGACCAAGAGACCCAGTACTTC	CASSLDGADQETQYF	.	.	TRBJ2-5	TRBV11-2
TGTGCCAGCAGCTTAATCAGGGGCGAAGAGACCCAGTACTTC	CASSLIRGEETQYF	.	.	TRBJ2-5	TRBV11-2
TGTGCCAGCAGTTCGGACAGGGTGGGGGCCAACGTCCTGACTTTC	CASSSDRVGANVLTF	.	TRBD1	TRBJ2-6	TRBV9
TGTGCCAGCAGTGAAGCGCAACTCTATGGCTACACCTTC	CASSEAQLYGYTF	.	.	TRBJ1-2	TRBV2
TGCGCCAGCAGCCGGAGTCGGCAGTCCGCTCCCGATGAGCAGTTCTTC	CASSRSRQSAPDEQFF	.	.	TRBJ2-1	TRBV4-3
TGTGCCAGCAGCCCCGGGCTAGCGGGAGCAGATACGCAGTATTTT	CASSPGLAGADTQYF	.	TRBD2	TRBJ2-3	TRBV11-3
TGTGCCAGCAGTCGGGTCAGGGCGAACACCGGGGAGCTGTTTTTT	CASSRVRANTGELFF	once	.	TRBJ2-2	TRBV6-5
TGTGCCAGCAGCTCCGAAGCGACAGGGTACGGGGCCAACGTCCTGACTTTC	CASSSEATGYGANVLTF	few	TRBD1	TRBJ2-6	TRBV7-2
TGTGCCAGCAGCGGGCGGGTTCCGGGGACAGATACGCAGTATTTT	CASSGRVPGTDTQYF	.	.	TRBJ2-3	TRBV9
TGTGCCAGCAGCTCCAGACAGGGGGCTGGGTCCGCATTTTTTCAAGCTTTCTTT	CASSSRQGAGSAFFQAFF	.	TRBD1	TRBJ1-1	TRBV7-3
TGTGCCAGCAGCCAAGCGAGATACGAGGGAAACACCATATATTTT	CASSQARYEGNTIYF	.	.	TRBJ1-3	TRBV3-1/TRBV3-2
TGTGCCAGCAGCCAGCTGGGGGGGGGATCACCCCTCCACTTT	CASSQLGGGSPLHF	.	.	TRBJ1-6	TRBV28
TGTGCCAGCAGGACAGGGGAGGGAAGCAATCAGCCCCAGCATTTT	CASRTGEGSNQPQHF	.	TRBD1	TRBJ1-5	TRBV14
TGTGCCAGCAGGCGTGATTTGAACACTGAAGCTTTCTTT	CASRRDLNTEAFF	few	.	TRBJ1-1	TRBV28
TGTGCCAGCAGCTTAGGGGCCACAACTAATGAAAAACTGTTTTTT	CASSLGATTNEKLFF	once	.	TRBJ1-4	TRBV11-3
TGCGCCAGCAGCTTGGGCCAGTCTGCAGATACGCAGTATTTT	CASSLGQSADTQYF	.	.	TRBJ2-3	TRBV5-1
TGTGCCAGCAGTTTGACAGGGATGCTTGGTGGCTACACCTTC	CASSLTGMLGGYTF	.	TRBD1	TRBJ1-2	TRBV27
TGTGCCAGCAGTGGGCACAGGGGGCCGAACTATGGCTACACCTTC	CASSGHRGPNYGYTF	.	TRBD1	TRBJ1-2	TRBV27
TGTGCCACCAGCGGCCGGGACAGGGGATATAATTCACCCCTCCACTTT	CATSGRDRGYNSPLHF	.	TRBD1	TRBJ1-6	TRBV15
TGTGCCAGCAGTTACGGGGGCTGGGTGGCCCAGTACTTC	CASSYGGWVAQYF	once	.	TRBJ2-5	TRBV6-2/TRBV6-3
TGTGCCAGCAGTGAAGCGGGGCAGGGCAGGAACACTGAAGCTTTCTTT	CASSEAGQGRNTEAFF	.	.	TRBJ1-1	TRBV6-1
TGTGCGACTACGGGGGATAGGACCGGGGAGCTGTTTTTT	CATTGDRTGELFF	.	.	TRBJ2-2	TRBV10-3
TGTGCCAGCAGCTTAGGTGGGGCCACTGAAGCTTTCTTT	CASSLGGATEAFF	.	.	TRBJ1-1	TRBV11-3
TGTGCCAGTGGAGAGAATCAGCCCCAGCATTTT	CASGENQPQHF	.	.	TRBJ1-5	TRBV19
TGTGCCAGCAGTCAGCGGTACAAGCAGTACTTC	CASSQRYKQYF	.	.	TRBJ2-7	TRBV28
TGTGCCAGCAGTCTTAGATCACCCCTCCACTTT	CASSLRSPLHF	.	.	TRBJ1-6	TRBV2
TGTGCCAGCAGCCAAGATGTGGACAGGGGCTACGAGCAGTACTTC	CASSQDVDRGYEQYF	.	TRBD1	TRBJ2-7	TRBV3-1/TRBV3-2
TGTGCCACCAGCAGCCAGATTGGGGGGGAATACGAGCAGTACTTC	CATSSQIGGEYEQYF	.	TRBD2	TRBJ2-7	TRBV15
TGTGCCAGCTCCCCCAGGGGCGCGGGCGAGACCCAGTACTTC	CASSPRGAGETQYF	.	.	TRBJ2-5	TRBV18
TGTGCCAGCAGTTACGACAGGGGCACAGATACGCAGTATTTT	CASSYDRGTDTQYF	.	TRBD1	TRBJ2-3	TRBV6-2/TRBV6-3
TGTGCCAGCAGCTTGGAAAGCGTTTACGAGCAGTACTTC	CASSLESVYEQYF	.	.	TRBJ2-7	TRBV7-2
TGTGCCAGCTCACCAAGGGAAGTGGGAGACACTGAAGCTTTCTTT	CASSPREVGDTEAFF	.	.	TRBJ1-1	TRBV18
TGCGCCAGCAGCTGGGGGGGGCAGGAGACCCAGTACTTC	CASSWGGQETQYF	.	.	TRBJ2-5	TRBV5-1
TGTGCCAGTAGTACGGGACTAGCGGGAGGCAAGCAGTTCTTC	CASSTGLAGGKQFF	.	TRBD2	TRBJ2-1	TRBV19
TGTGCCATCAGTGATGGGACTAGCACAGATACGCAGTATTTT	CAISDGTSTDTQYF	few	.	TRBJ2-3	TRBV10-3
TGTGCCAGCAGTTCATCGTCGGATCAGCCCCAGCATTTT	CASSSSSDQPQHF	.	.	TRBJ1-5	TRBV12-3/TRBV12-4
TGCGCCAGCAGCTCGGACAGGGGAAATTCACCCCTCCACTTT	CASSSDRGNSPLHF	.	TRBD1	TRBJ1-6	TRBV5-1